This TCR beta chain was observed in a study of blood T cell repertoires in COVID-19. Some clones are missing from TCRdb's copy, which holds only in-frame ones; the method was immunoSEQ multiplex PCR. The table includes about 180,000 clones, 80% to 90% detected once. V lost 2 bases, J lost 5 bases, and 12 bases lay in between. The V gene's germline CDR1 is GTSNPN and CDR2 SVGIG (reference sequence). CDR3 size: 13 residues. The sample taken for sequencing was peripheral blood. The source of this sequence is a woman in her 70s with COVID-19, enrolled during active disease. The genes are TRBV30 and TRBJ1-2; possible D gene TRBD1, 5 bases. For the CDR3, the DNA is TGTGCCTGGAGTAAACCGGGGGAATATGGCTACACCTTC. Protein product: CAWSKPGEYGYTF.